The 2 T cell receptor beta chains reported below all come from one sample, sequenced in a study of cytomegalovirus exposure and HLA in healthy donors. Use of 60 Vbeta and 13 Jbeta primers characterized the PCR. Sequencing was performed with immunoSEQ multiplex PCR; in TCRdb, only in-frame clones are kept and a portion is missing. This sample yields about 67,000 clones, of which approximately 78% are seen a single time; about 9.6% belongs to the top ten. What was sequenced was PBMCs. Source of these receptors: a man aged 40-49 years in good health and CMV-seronegative.

This clone came up once. J is TRBJ2-3 and V is TRBV6-5; 12 nucleotides line up with TRBD2. The CDR3 runs 14 residues. Germline CDR1 reads MNHEY; CDR2 reads SVGAGI. The ends lost 8 bases at V and 6 bases at J; junction bases unmatched: 6. For the CDR3, the DNA is TGTGCCAGCGCCCGACTAGCGGGAGCCGATACGCAGTATTTT. This encodes CASARLAGADTQYF.

The rearrangement links TRBV4-2 to TRBJ2-3; 8 nucleotides align to TRBD2. CDR3 size: 15 residues. Unmatched junction bases numbered 4, after V lost 5 bases and J lost 0 bases. Germline V lookup: CDR1 LGHNA, CDR2 YNFKEQ. Here the CDR3 reads CASSGRGGSTDTQYF. The CDR3 DNA reads as TGTGCCAGCAGCGGTCGGGGGGGGAGCACAGATACGCAGTATTTT.